The next 13 T cell receptor beta chains were all read from a single sample in a study of T cell repertoires in cytomegalovirus infection. TCRdb independently ran MiXCR on the reads; one entry per CDR3 protein. The sample holds roughly 920,000 distinct CDR3 sequences, approximately 32% seen once. No antigen is known for these receptors. The source was cultured CD8+ T cells from PBMCs, collected from culture after CMV antigen stimulation. These TCRs come from a human donor in good health (CMV status not recorded). Some clones in this sample may be carry-over from other donors' samples.

This clonotype appeared a few times. The chain uses TRBV19 and TRBJ2-7; 9 bases fit TRBD1. The CDR3 has 13 residues. CDR1 is LNHDA, CDR2 SQIVND, per germline (reference sequence). With V trimmed by 4 bases and J by 5 bases, 3 bases remained unmatched. The CDR3 sequence is CASSRTGVNEQYF. As DNA, the CDR3 is TGTGCCAGTAGTAGGACAGGGGTAAACGAGCAGTACTTC.

This clonotype has at least ten counts. The V and J genes are TRBV7-2 and TRBJ2-2; D unresolved. The CDR3 is made up of 14 amino acids. V lost 3 bases and J 4 bases, leaving 9 bases between the germline ends. CDR1 is SGHTA and CDR2 is FQGNSA in the germline V gene. CDR3 amino acids: CASSFGVGTGELFF. The CDR3 DNA follows: TGTGCCAGCAGCTTCGGCGTGGGCACCGGGGAGCTGTTTTTT.

The chain employs TRBV11-3 and TRBJ1-1; D not certain. Trimming cost V 2 bases and J 5 bases, with 18 bases left between them. Per the germline V gene, CDR1 is SGHNT and CDR2 is YENEEA. This CDR3 has 16 residues. DNA for the CDR3: TGTGCCAGCAGCTTATACAACCGGGGTAGAGGAACTGAAGCTTTCTTT. This encodes CASSLYNRGRGTEAFF.

The chain carries TRBV7-8 and TRBJ2-7; 7 bases are shared with TRBD1. Losses at the gene ends were 2 bases for V and 3 bases for J; bases not matched to a gene: 10. This CDR3 spans 16 amino acids. Germline CDR1 is SGHVS and CDR2 is FQNEAQ. The CDR3 spells CASSLPKQGMDYEQYV. CDR3 DNA sequence: TGTGCCAGCAGCTTACCAAAACAGGGGATGGACTACGAGCAGTACGTC.

This clonotype has a handful of counts. The chain recombines TRBV24-1 with TRBJ2-1; D is perhaps TRBD1 or TRBD2 (5 bases each). V was trimmed by 2 bases and J by 8 bases, leaving 12 bases between them. The CDR3 is made up of 14 amino acids. Germline V gene data show CDR1 as KGHDR and CDR2 as SFDVKD. This CDR3 is CATSDWDARDEQFF. The CDR3 region has the DNA TGTGCCACCAGTGATTGGGACGCTAGGGATGAGCAGTTCTTC.

This clonotype was observed a handful of times. V and J are TRBV6-8 and TRBJ2-1; 8 nucleotides match TRBD2. The germline CDR1 and CDR2 sequences are MNHGY and SAAAGT. CDR3 length: 17 amino acids. Trimming at V came to 4 bases and at J to 7 bases, leaving 15 bases not matched to a gene. Here the CDR3 DNA reads TGTGCCAGCAGTTTGACCGGGACTAGTAGTATAATGAATGAGCAGTTCTTC. Encoded protein: CASSLTGTSSIMNEQFF.

The CDR3 DNA reads TGTGCCAGTAGATGGGTCCCGAACACTGAAGCTTTCTTT. Its protein product is CASRWVPNTEAFF. The V gene is TRBV19, the J gene TRBJ1-1; D is unresolved. Trimming shortened V by 6 bases and J by 1 base, and 9 bases separated the two germline ends. CDR3 length: 13 amino acids. Germline assignment: CDR1 LNHDA and CDR2 SQIVND (reference sequence).

This chain uses TRBV25-1 with TRBJ1-5; D gene uncertain. The CDR3 is 14 amino acids. CDR1 is MGHDK and CDR2 is SYGVNS in the germline V gene. V was cut by 7 bases and J by 3 bases, with 13 bases left in between. The CDR3 bases are TGTGCCAGCACCCCCGACGGCTACAATCAGCCCCAGCATTTT. Amino acids: CASTPDGYNQPQHF.

This clonotype has a handful of counts. The chain recombines TRBV6-1 with TRBJ2-5; 7 bases align to TRBD1. Per the germline V gene, CDR1 is MNHNS and CDR2 is SASEGT. The CDR3 length is 16 residues. Germline trimming cut 6 bases from V and 4 bases from J; bases unmatched to any gene: 14. This CDR3 is CASRPTRQGNVETQYF. Here the CDR3 DNA reads TGTGCCAGCAGACCAACAAGACAGGGCAATGTAGAGACCCAGTACTTC.

The gene calls are TRBV9 and TRBJ2-5; 9 positions agree with TRBD1. The CDR3 covers 15 residues. Germline CDR1 is SGDLS and CDR2 is YYNGEE. Germline trimming cut 3 bases from V and 7 bases from J; bases unmatched to any gene: 10. DNA for the CDR3: TGTGCCAGCAGCGCAGGGTCGGGACAGGGTGTGACCCAGTACTTC. The encoded protein is CASSAGSGQGVTQYF. Using reference TRBV9 and TRBJ2-5 for the parts outside the CDR3, the full variable domain is DSGVTQTPKHLITATGQRVTLRCSPRSGDLSVYWYQQSLDQGLQFLIQYYNGEERAKGNILERFSAQQFPDLHSELNLSSLELGDSALYFCASSAGSGQGVTQYFGPGTRLLVL.

This clonotype was seen a single time. V gene TRBV4-2 combines with J gene TRBJ2-2; no clear D. Germline V lookup: CDR1 LGHNA, CDR2 YNFKEQ. The CDR3 covers 14 residues. The V gene lost 1 base and the J gene lost 4 bases, with 7 bases spanning the gap. The CDR3 spells CASSQVLSTGELFF. DNA of the CDR3: TGTGCCAGCAGCCAAGTACTTAGCACCGGGGAGCTGTTTTTT.

Remarks on this clonotype: It may be a read error: a sequence one base away is much more abundant. V and J are TRBV7-6 and TRBJ2-1, with TRBD1 matching 10 bases. The CDR3 length is 15 residues. From germline, CDR1 is SGHVS and CDR2 FNYEAQ. V was clipped by 4 bases and J by 8 bases; unmatched bases: 8. The CDR3 DNA follows: TGTGCCAGCAGCTCATCGGGACAGGGGTTTCATGAGCAGTTCTTC. It yields the protein CASSSSGQGFHEQFF.

V and J are TRBV28 and TRBJ1-2; perhaps TRBD1 as D (5 bases). V was shortened by 6 bases and J by 6 bases, with 17 bases between the two germline ends. Germline V gene sequence: CDR1 MDHEN, CDR2 SYDVKM. This CDR3 contains 14 residues. Here the CDR3 reads CASSLRELVDGYTF. CDR3 in DNA: TGTGCCAGCAGCCTCAGGGAACTTGTGGATGGCTACACCTTC.